Given below is one T cell receptor beta chain in context. TCRdb itself ran the PCR reads through MiXCR, one entry per CDR3 protein. The table lists about 640,000 distinct CDR3 sequences, about 20% of them singletons. The CDR3 runs 16 residues. In germline, CDR1 is SGHDT, CDR2 YYEEEE. Trimming at V came to 3 bases and at J to 2 bases, leaving 5 bases not matched to a gene. This entry comes from a study of molecular identifiers for immune sequencing clone quantification. J is TRBJ2-3 and V is TRBV5-6, with 11 bases aligning to TRBD2. This sequence was found in a human donor in good health. Some libraries in this study had Jurkat cell RNA spiked in. Material: naive CD8+ T cells from blood, with Jurkat cell RNA spiked in. Sample subset: FACS-sorted CD8+CD4-CCR7+CD45RA+ naive T cells. CDR3 protein: CASSWGTSGLTDTQYF. For the CDR3, the DNA is TGTGCCAGCAGCTGGGGGACTAGCGGACTCACAGATACGCAGTATTTT.